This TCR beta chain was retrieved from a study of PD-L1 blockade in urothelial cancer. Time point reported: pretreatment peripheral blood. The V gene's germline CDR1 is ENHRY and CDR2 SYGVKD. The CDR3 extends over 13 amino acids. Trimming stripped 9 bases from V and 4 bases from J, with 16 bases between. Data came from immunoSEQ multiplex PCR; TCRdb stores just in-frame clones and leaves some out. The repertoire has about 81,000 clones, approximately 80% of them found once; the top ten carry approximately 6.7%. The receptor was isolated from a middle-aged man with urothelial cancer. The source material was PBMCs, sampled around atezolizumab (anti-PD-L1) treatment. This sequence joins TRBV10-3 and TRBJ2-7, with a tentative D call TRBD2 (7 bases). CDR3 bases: TGTGCCATTGGGGGGGCGGGAGCATACGAGCAGTACTTC. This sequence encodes CAIGGAGAYEQYF.